This TCR beta chain emerged from a study of Graves' ophthalmopathy and Graves' hyperthyroidism. Researchers took RNA transcripts and amplified TCR beta CDR3 regions from them. An opening RT-PCR round employed HTBI primers and preceded a second-round multiplex PCR. TCRdb reprocessed the multiplex PCR reads with MiXCR, giving one entry per CDR3 protein. The sample includes 600,000 to 950,000 distinct CDR3 sequences, 35% to 50% seen only once; the top ten take 44%. The CDR3 is made up of 15 amino acids. The V gene's germline CDR1 is MGHDK and CDR2 SYGVNS. Germline trimming cut 11 bases from V and 5 bases from J; bases unmatched to any gene: 8. A single count supports this clonotype.

The chain is built from TRBV25-1 and TRBJ2-2, with 13 bases aligning to TRBD2. The origin of this receptor is an adult man with Graves' ophthalmopathy. The sequenced sample was peripheral blood. The DNA of the CDR3 is TGTGCCCGGACTAGCGGGAGTATTGGTACCGGGGAGCTGTTTTTT. The encoded protein is CARTSGSIGTGELFF.